Following are 10 T cell receptor beta chains from one sample sequenced in a study of T cells in localized non-small cell lung cancer. Generated by immunoSEQ multiplex PCR, the TCRdb table keeps only in-frame clones and is missing some. This sample has about 26,000 clones; 81% occur once, and the top ten carry roughly 9%. The sample consisted of peripheral blood, taken before any cancer treatment. These receptors all come from a man between 40 and 70 years old with stage III squamous cell lung carcinoma.

The rearrangement links TRBV30 to TRBJ1-1, with D possibly being TRBD1 (5 bases). The CDR3 runs to 11 residues. Germline CDR1 is GTSNPN and CDR2 is SVGIG (reference sequence). V was clipped by 2 bases and J by 10 bases, with 11 bases between them. Here the CDR3 DNA reads TGTGCCTGGAGTTTTGGGACCCCAGCTTTCTTT. As protein: CAWSFGTPAFF. The full variable domain, rest sourced from reference TRBV30 and TRBJ1-1, is SQTIHQWPATLVQPVGSPLSLECTVEGTSNPNLYWYRQAAGRGLQLLFYSVGIGQISSEVPQNLSASRPQDRQFILSSKKLLLSDSGFYLCAWSFGTPAFFGQGTRLTVV.

In its sample, this clone was seen a few times. The rearrangement links TRBV5-5 to TRBJ1-2; 7 bases agree with TRBD1. Germline trimming cut 4 bases from V and 2 bases from J; bases unmatched to any gene: 11. The CDR3 consists of 16 residues. Per the germline V gene, CDR1 is SGHKS and CDR2 is YYEKEE (reference sequence). CDR3 residues: CASSPSQGGANYGYTF. The CDR3 DNA is TGTGCCAGCAGCCCAAGCCAGGGGGGAGCCAACTATGGCTACACCTTC.

This chain connects TRBV5-1 to TRBJ2-3; TRBD2 matches 10 bases. Germline trimming cut 2 bases from V and 1 base from J; bases unmatched to any gene: 4. CDR1 is SGHRS, CDR2 YFSETQ, per germline. This CDR3 has 16 amino acids. The CDR3 reads CASSFDLAGGTDTQYF. DNA of the CDR3: TGCGCCAGCAGCTTTGACCTAGCGGGGGGCACAGATACGCAGTATTTT.

The genes are TRBV9 and TRBJ2-5; 8 bases align to TRBD2. V was pared by 7 bases and J by 2 bases, with 10 bases of the junction left unmatched. This CDR3 comprises 15 residues. CDR1 SGDLS and CDR2 YYNGEE come from the germline V gene. The CDR3: CASQVGSGSQETQYF. The CDR3, as DNA: TGTGCCAGCCAGGTCGGGAGCGGGAGTCAAGAGACCCAGTACTTC.

V gene TRBV5-1 combines with J gene TRBJ2-3; 8 bases match TRBD2. This CDR3 spans 14 amino acids. Germline lookup yields CDR1 SGHRS and CDR2 YFSETQ. V lost 4 bases to trimming and J lost 10 bases; unmatched junction nucleotides: 11. CDR3 sequence reads: CASSVGQSGGSQYF. The CDR3 region has the DNA TGCGCCAGCAGCGTCGGACAGAGCGGGGGCTCGCAGTATTTT.

In its sample, this clone is medium-sized. The V gene is TRBV7-6, the J gene TRBJ1-4; the match to TRBD1 covers 8 bases. The CDR3 has 15 amino acids. Germline V CDR1 and CDR2: SGHVS, FNYEAQ. The J segment lost 8 bases and the V segment lost 2 bases, leaving 7 bases of the junction unmatched. CDR3 coding DNA: TGTGCCAGCAGCTTAACAACAGGGGGGGAAGAAAAACTGTTTTTT. It is translated as CASSLTTGGEEKLFF.

The chain links TRBV5-1 to TRBJ1-2, with D hard to call. Germline V gene lookup returns CDR1 SGHRS and CDR2 YFSETQ. The CDR3 spans 14 residues. V was trimmed by 2 bases and J by 0 bases, leaving 8 bases between them. The CDR3 is CASSLSQTNYGYTF. The CDR3 region has the DNA TGCGCCAGCAGCTTAAGCCAGACTAACTATGGCTACACCTTC.

The rearrangement uses TRBV2 and TRBJ1-4, with D possibly being TRBD1 (5 bases). The CDR3 loop spans 14 amino acids. V lost 6 bases and J 0 bases, leaving 8 bases between the germline ends. Germline lookup yields CDR1 SNHLY and CDR2 FYNNEI. The CDR3 is CASRGDATNEKLFF. The CDR3 DNA reads TGTGCCAGCAGAGGGGATGCAACTAATGAAAAACTGTTTTTT.

The chain is built from TRBV4-1 and TRBJ2-1, with D hard to call. The CDR3 sequence is 12 residues long. The germline V gene has CDR1 MGHRA and CDR2 YSYEKL. V gave up 2 bases and J gave up 10 bases, with 9 bases separating them. The CDR3 reads CASSQIRREQFF. CDR3 sequence (DNA): TGCGCCAGCAGCCAAATTCGGCGGGAGCAGTTCTTC.

The chain combines TRBV11-3 with TRBJ2-1, with 9 bases aligning to TRBD2. V shed 1 base and J 6 bases; nucleotides not matched to a gene: 4. The CDR3 extends over 15 amino acids. Looked up from germline, CDR1 is SGHNT and CDR2 is YENEEA. The CDR3, as DNA: TGTGCCAGCAGCTTAGGCGGGGGGGCAGCCAATGAGCAGTTCTTC. It yields the protein CASSLGGGAANEQFF.